This T cell receptor (beta chain) originates from a study of cytomegalovirus exposure and HLA in healthy donors. The study, taken as a whole, reports: Associated with cytomegalovirus, according to the listing, were fewer than 200 TCR beta chains. Rarity held for most TCR sequences, but there were some public TCRs that occurred in many donors. It was reportedly the case that the classifier diagnosed cytomegalovirus status with high specificity and sensitivity.

Points on this clone: Its antigen is not known.

With V trimmed by 3 bases and J by 4 bases, 3 bases remained unmatched. CDR3 length: 15 residues. Germline CDR1 and CDR2: SGDLS and YYNGEE. While the first cohort had 700 or so subjects, the donors belonged to the separate validation cohort of roughly 130 subjects. The repertoire was sequenced with immunoSEQ multiplex PCR; TCRdb's copy has only in-frame clones and lacks some. Altogether roughly 180,000 clones are present, over 65% being singletons, with the ten largest covering around 7%. Sequences were obtained from PBMCs. This chain uses TRBV9 with TRBJ2-1; the match to TRBD2 covers 11 bases. This sequence was found in a man younger than 30 in good health and CMV-seropositive. This CDR3 is CASSELAGEYNEQFF. CDR3 sequence (DNA): TGTGCCAGCAGCGAACTAGCGGGAGAGTACAATGAGCAGTTCTTC.